This T cell receptor beta chain was sequenced during a study of T cell responses to AZD1222 COVID-19 vaccine (dated by TCRdb to about 2021). Describing the broader study: A total of around 240 trial participants underwent TCR sequencing, of whom 200 to 220 had received two doses of AZD1222 and about 26 had received two doses of the MenACWY control vaccine. Enrollment into the trials was organized by age into subgroups of 18-55, 56-69 and 70-plus years, and those subgroups contained roughly 150, 30 and 60 TCR-sequenced participants, respectively. Here is what the overall study found, with its caveats: In the small 56-69-year group, the increase in depth fell short of significance, most likely because of low power. Conclusions about previously exposed vaccinees were limited because only six AZD1222 recipients were SARS-CoV-2 seropositive at baseline. Spike-specific TCR breadth and depth rose significantly after two AZD1222 doses compared with day 0 and with MenACWY recipients. Reportedly, almost half of the unique spike-specific TCRs recognized epitopes lying outside the regions that are mutated in the B.1.351 and B.1.1.7 variants. The vaccine-associated CD4 TCRs covered the entire spike protein, and the dominant responses fell in regions 160-218 and 743-854. Participants were mostly white British and included more females than males, and it was suggested by the authors that clonal diversity may have been underestimated. Because no day 14 peak-response samples were available, repertoires were characterized only after the peak T cell response.

Regarding this clone: The antigen it recognizes is unknown. No much larger clonotype is one base removed from it; base qualities were not supplied.

CDR1 MNHEY and CDR2 SVGEGT were looked up in the germline V gene. Germline trimming amounts to 8 bases on V and 5 bases on J, with 15 as the count of junction bases outside the gene matches. Its CDR3 holds 16 amino acids, cysteine through phenylalanine. Only the CDR3 part of the read is kept: 48 bases, read in frame from the first base. The time point label corresponds to: about 28 days (+/-7) after the second vaccine dose. AZD1222 recipients whose second dose came at about 4 weeks and those whose second dose came at about 12 weeks were combined into one group, since spike-specific TCR depth and breadth did not differ between the two schedules. Vaccinee samples came from UK trials COV001 and COV002, including a single-blind randomized controlled phase 2/3 trial of AZD1222 (ChAdOx1 nCoV-19) in healthy adults. For TCRbeta chain sequencing, PBMC samples from trial participants were taken at day 0 and at day 28 after the second dose.

The CDR3 regions of human TCRbeta chains were analyzed by immunosequencing. The authors processed their data as follows. Repertoire TCRs were matched against a reference library of SARS-CoV-2-specific TCRs generated with the MIRA antigen-specificity platform. Breadth was defined as the fraction of unique TCRs that were SARS-CoV-2-associated, and depth was defined as the fraction of total T cells that were SARS-CoV-2-associated. Using the MIRA data, every spike-specific TCR was mapped to the spike region that the TCR reacted to and assigned to either a CD4 or a CD8 class. Log10-transformed breadth and depth values were compared by one-way ANOVA with Sidak's multiple comparisons tests. The table comes from immuneACCESS by way of TCRdb, which keeps in-frame sequences with V and J called. Part of the clones is missing from these tables; in studies checked, under half for an unresolved V gene and the rest for unknown reasons. The DNA was the basis for D and trimming; V, J and clone size are from that table. The sample has fewer than 120,000 clones on record, roughly 93% of them singletons. The leading ten clones occupy 2.5% to 3% of the sample.

Here the sequenced sample was peripheral blood, taken 28 days after the second AZD1222 dose. This clonotype was sampled from an adult who received the AZD1222 COVID-19 vaccine. This receptor chain uses TRBV6-2 or TRBV6-3 and TRBJ1-5; the junction holds 7 bases that match TRBD1. The CDR3 region has the sequence CASGHSSGGTDQPQHF. The DNA is TGTGCCAGCGGCCACAGCTCAGGGGGGACGGATCAGCCCCAGCATTTT.